This T cell receptor beta chain was recovered during a study of T cell responses to AZD1222 COVID-19 vaccine. Study-level background: Second doses that came at about 4 or about 12 weeks were put together.

Data came from immunoSEQ multiplex PCR; TCRdb stores just in-frame clones and leaves some out. The table includes about 160,000 clones, 94% detected once. Germline-derived CDR1 and CDR2 are SGHRS and YFSETQ. This CDR3 is 14 amino acids long. Trimming cost V 0 bases and J 6 bases, with 12 bases left between them. Remarks on this clone: Its antigen is not known.

Study observations and caveats: A rise in Spike-specific TCR breadth and depth followed two AZD1222 doses. There were mostly white British donors and more females than males, and clonal diversity was possibly underestimated.

The chain links TRBV5-1 to TRBJ1-1; D is ambiguous. The TCR comes from an adult in good health. Specimen: peripheral blood, collected on day 0 of AZD1222 vaccination. CDR3 DNA: TGCGCCAGCAGCTTGGAGGTCCAAACTTCTGAAGCTTTCTTT. This gives the protein CASSLEVQTSEAFF.